This section outlines one T cell receptor (beta chain) sequence together with its context. No antigen is known for it. This sample was taken from a study of OX40 agonist ivuxolimab in advanced cancers. Study summary: An anti-OX40 (CD134) antibody with agonistic activity, ivuxolimab, was administered to patients.

Findings and caveats of the study: Low normalized T-cell clonal expansion also characterized some of the nonresponders. People who partly responded at 0.1-3.0 mg/kg had some of the least clonal expansion seen.

After removal of 2 bases from V and 3 bases from J, the junction contained 2 bases not matched to a gene. This CDR3 contains 15 residues. Germline V lookup: CDR1 SGDLS, CDR2 YYNGEE. Blood draws occurred at baseline, cycle 4 day 1, and cycle 7 day 1. Generated by immunoSEQ multiplex PCR, the TCRdb table keeps only in-frame clones and is missing some. Here the sample spans fewer than 85,000 clones, roughly 84% being singletons. The TCR originated in an adult with an advanced solid tumor such as melanoma, head and neck, liver or kidney cancer. The chain carries TRBV9 and TRBJ2-2, with 9 positions matching TRBD1. The specimen was CD4+ or CD8+ T cells sorted from blood, collected in a trial of the OX40 agonist ivuxolimab. This CDR3 reads CASSVGTGHTGELFF. The CDR3 nucleotides read TGTGCCAGCAGCGTGGGGACAGGGCACACCGGGGAGCTGTTTTTT.